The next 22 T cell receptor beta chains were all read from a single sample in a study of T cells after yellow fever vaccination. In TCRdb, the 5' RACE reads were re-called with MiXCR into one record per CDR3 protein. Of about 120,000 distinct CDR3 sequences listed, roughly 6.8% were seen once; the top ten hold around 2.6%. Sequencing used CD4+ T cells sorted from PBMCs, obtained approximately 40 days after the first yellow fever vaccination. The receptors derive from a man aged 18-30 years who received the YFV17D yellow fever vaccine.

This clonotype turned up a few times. For the CDR3, the DNA is TGCGCCAGCAGCTTGGGGTTTGGCAATGAGCAGTTCTTC. Amino acid sequence: CASSLGFGNEQFF. V gene TRBV5-1 combines with J gene TRBJ2-1; no reliable D call. Trimming left V 0 bases short and J 6 bases short, with 7 bases between. Germline values: CDR1 SGHRS, CDR2 YFSETQ. The CDR3 is 13 amino acids. The full variable domain, rest sourced from reference TRBV5-1 and TRBJ2-1, is KAGVTQTPRYLIKTRGQQVTLSCSPISGHRSVSWYQQTPGQGLQFLFEYFSETQRNKGNFPGRFSGRQFSNSRSEMNVSTLELGDSALYLCASSLGFGNEQFFGPGTRLTVL.

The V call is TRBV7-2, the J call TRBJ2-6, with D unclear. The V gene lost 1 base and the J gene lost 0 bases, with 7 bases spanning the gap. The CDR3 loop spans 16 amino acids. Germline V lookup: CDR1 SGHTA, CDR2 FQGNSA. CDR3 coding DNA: TGTGCCAGCAGCTTAGTCGGTCACTCTGGGGCCAACGTCCTGACTTTC. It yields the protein CASSLVGHSGANVLTF. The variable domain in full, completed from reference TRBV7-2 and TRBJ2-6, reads GAGVSQSPSNKVTEKGKDVELRCDPISGHTALYWYRQSLGQGLEFLIYFQGNSAPDKSGLPSDRFSAERTGGSVSTLTIQRTQQEDSAVYLCASSLVGHSGANVLTFGAGSRLTVL.

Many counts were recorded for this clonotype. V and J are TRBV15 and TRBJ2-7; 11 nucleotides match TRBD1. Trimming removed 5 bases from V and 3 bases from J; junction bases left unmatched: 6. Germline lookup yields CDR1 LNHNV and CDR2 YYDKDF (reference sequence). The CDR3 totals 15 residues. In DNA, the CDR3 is TGTGCCACCAGCTATGGGACAGGGGGATACTACGAGCAGTACGTC. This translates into CATSYGTGGYYEQYV.

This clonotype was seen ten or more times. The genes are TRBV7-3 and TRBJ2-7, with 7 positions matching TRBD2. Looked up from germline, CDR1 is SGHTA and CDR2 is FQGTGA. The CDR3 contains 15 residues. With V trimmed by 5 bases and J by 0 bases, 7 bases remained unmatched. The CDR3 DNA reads TGTGCCAGCAGCCCAGGTTCGGGGGGCTCCTACGAGCAGTACTTC. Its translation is CASSPGSGGSYEQYF.

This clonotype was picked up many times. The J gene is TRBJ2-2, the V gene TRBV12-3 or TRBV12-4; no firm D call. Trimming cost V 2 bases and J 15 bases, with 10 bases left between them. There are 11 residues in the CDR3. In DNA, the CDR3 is TGTGCCAGCAGTTTATGGCGTGAGATGTTTTTT. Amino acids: CASSLWREMFF.

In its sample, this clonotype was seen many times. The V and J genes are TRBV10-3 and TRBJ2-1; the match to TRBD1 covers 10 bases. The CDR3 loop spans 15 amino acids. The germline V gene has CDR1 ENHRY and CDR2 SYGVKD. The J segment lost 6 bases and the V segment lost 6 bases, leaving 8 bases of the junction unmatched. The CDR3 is CAIRGDRGNFNEQFF. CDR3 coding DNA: TGTGCCATCAGGGGGGACAGGGGCAACTTCAATGAGCAGTTCTTC.

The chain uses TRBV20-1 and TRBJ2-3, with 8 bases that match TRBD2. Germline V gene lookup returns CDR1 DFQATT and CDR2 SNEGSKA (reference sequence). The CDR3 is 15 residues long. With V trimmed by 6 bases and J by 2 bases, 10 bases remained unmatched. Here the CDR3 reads CSAANPAGATDTQYF. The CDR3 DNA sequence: TGCAGTGCAGCGAACCCAGCGGGAGCCACAGATACGCAGTATTTT.

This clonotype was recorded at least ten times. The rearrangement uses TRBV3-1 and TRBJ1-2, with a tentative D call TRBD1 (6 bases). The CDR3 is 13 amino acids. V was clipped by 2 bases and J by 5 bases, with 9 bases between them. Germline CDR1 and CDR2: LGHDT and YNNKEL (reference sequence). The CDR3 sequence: CASSQTGQYGYTF. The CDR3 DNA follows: TGTGCCAGCAGCCAAACAGGGCAGTATGGCTACACCTTC.

In nucleotides, the CDR3 is TGTGCCAGCAGCTTAGGGGCCCGGGGGGGGGCCGATAATTCACCCCTCCACTTT. Translating it yields CASSLGARGGADNSPLHF. The rearrangement links TRBV11-1 to TRBJ1-6; the D gene is possibly TRBD1 (6 bases). In germline, CDR1 is SGHAT, CDR2 FQDESV (reference sequence). The CDR3 covers 18 residues. Trimming took 1 base from V and 5 from J, leaving 18 bases between them.

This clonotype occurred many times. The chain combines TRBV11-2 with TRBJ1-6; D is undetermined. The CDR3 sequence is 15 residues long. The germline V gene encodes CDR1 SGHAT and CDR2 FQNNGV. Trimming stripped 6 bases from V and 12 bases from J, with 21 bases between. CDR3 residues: CASRQPLADRGPLHF. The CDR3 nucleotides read TGTGCCAGCAGACAGCCACTTGCGGATCGAGGACCCCTCCACTTT.

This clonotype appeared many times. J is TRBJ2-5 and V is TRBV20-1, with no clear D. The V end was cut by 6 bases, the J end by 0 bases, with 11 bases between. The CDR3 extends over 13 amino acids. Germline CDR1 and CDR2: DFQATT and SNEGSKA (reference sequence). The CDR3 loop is CSAYKPDQETQYF. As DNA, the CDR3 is TGCAGTGCGTACAAGCCTGACCAAGAGACCCAGTACTTC.

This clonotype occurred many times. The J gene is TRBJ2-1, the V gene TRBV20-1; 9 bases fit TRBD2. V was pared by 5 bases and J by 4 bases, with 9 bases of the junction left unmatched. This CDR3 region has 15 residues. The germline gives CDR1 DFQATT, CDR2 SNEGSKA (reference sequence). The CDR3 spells CSAEQAGGPYNEQFF. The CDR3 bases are TGCAGTGCTGAACAAGCGGGGGGACCTTACAATGAGCAGTTCTTC.

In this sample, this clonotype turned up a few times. DNA for the CDR3: TGTGCCAGCAGCCTCCTAGCGGGGGTTAATGAGCAGTTCTTC. Protein sequence: CASSLLAGVNEQFF. This chain connects TRBV3-1 to TRBJ2-1; 10 bases agree with TRBD2. The CDR3 sequence is 14 residues long. V trimming: 4 bases; J trimming: 7 bases; junction bases outside the gene matches: 4. Germline CDR1 reads LGHDT; CDR2 reads YNNKEL (reference sequence).

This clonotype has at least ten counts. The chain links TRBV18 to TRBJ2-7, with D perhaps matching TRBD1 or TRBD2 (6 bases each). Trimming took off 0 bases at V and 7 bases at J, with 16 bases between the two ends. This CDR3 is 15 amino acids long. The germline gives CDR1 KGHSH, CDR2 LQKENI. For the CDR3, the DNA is TGTGCCAGCTCACCACCGACGGGGGCCACGGGTGAGCAGTACTTC. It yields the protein CASSPPTGATGEQYF. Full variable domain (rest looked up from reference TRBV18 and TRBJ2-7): NAGVMQNPRHLVRRRGQEARLRCSPMKGHSHVYWYRQLPEEGLKFMVYLQKENIIDESGMPKERFSAEFPKEGPSILRIQQVVRGDSAAYFCASSPPTGATGEQYFGPGTRLTVT.

The CDR3 DNA follows: TGCAGTGCTAGGCGAGACAGGTCGATCTACGAGCAGTACTTC. It translates to CSARRDRSIYEQYF. J is TRBJ2-7 and V is TRBV20-1; maybe TRBD1 (6 bases). The ends were cut back, 3 bases at V and 3 bases at J, with 15 bases in the middle. The length of the CDR3 is 14 residues. Germline V gene lookup returns CDR1 DFQATT and CDR2 SNEGSKA (reference sequence).

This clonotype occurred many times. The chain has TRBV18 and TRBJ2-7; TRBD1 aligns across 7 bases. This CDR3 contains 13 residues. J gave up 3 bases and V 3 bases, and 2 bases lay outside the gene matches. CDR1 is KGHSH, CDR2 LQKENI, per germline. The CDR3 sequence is CASSPGQDYEQYF. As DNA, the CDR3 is TGTGCCAGCTCACCCGGACAGGACTACGAGCAGTACTTC.

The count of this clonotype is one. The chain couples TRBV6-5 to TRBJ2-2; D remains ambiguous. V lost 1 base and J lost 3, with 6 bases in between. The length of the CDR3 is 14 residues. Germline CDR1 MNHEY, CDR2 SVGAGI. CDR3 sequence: CASSYYGDTGELFF. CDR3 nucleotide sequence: TGTGCCAGCAGTTACTATGGGGACACCGGGGAGCTGTTTTTT.

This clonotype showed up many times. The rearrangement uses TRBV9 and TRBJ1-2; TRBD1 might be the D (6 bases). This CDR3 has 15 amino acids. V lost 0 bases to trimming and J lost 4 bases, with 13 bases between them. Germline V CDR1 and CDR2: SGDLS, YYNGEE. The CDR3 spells CASSVDFRGGYGYTF. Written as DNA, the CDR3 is TGTGCCAGCAGCGTAGACTTCAGGGGCGGCTATGGCTACACCTTC.

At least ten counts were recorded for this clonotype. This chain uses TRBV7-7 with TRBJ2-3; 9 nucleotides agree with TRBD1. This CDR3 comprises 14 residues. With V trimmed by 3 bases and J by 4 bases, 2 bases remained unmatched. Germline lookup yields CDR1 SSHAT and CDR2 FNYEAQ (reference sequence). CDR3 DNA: TGTGCCAGCAGCTTGGGACAGGGCCCAGATACGCAGTATTTT. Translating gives CASSLGQGPDTQYF.

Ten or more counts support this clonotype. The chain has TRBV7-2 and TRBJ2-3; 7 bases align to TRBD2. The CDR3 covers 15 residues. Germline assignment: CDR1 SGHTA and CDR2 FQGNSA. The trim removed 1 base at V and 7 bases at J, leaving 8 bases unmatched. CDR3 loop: CASSLVGGWENTQYF. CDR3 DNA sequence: TGTGCCAGCAGCTTAGTGGGGGGGTGGGAGAATACGCAGTATTTT.

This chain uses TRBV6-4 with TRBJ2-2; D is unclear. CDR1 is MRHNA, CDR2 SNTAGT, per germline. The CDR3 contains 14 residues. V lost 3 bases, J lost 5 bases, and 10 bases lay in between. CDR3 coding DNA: TGTGCCAGCAGTGAGGTCTACCATACCGGGGAGCTGTTTTTT. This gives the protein CASSEVYHTGELFF.

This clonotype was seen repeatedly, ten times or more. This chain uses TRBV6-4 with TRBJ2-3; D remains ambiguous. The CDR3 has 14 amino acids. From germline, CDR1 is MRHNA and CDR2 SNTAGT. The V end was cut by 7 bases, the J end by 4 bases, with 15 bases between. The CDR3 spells CASKPAALSDTQYF. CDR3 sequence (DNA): TGTGCCAGCAAACCGGCAGCCCTTTCAGATACGCAGTATTTT.